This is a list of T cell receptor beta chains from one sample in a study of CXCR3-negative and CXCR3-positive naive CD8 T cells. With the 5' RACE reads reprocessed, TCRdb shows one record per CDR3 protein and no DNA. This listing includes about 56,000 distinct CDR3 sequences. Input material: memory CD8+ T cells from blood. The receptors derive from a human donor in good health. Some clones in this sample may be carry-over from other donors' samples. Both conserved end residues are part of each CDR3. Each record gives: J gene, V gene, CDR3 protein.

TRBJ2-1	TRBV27	CASSKLGPTSGANNEQFF
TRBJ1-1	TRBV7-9	CASSLGPAINTEAFF
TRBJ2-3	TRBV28	CASSFALAGSDTQYF
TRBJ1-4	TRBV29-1	CSALFPLGEKLFF
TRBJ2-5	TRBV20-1	CSARSDHQETQYF
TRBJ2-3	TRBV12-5	CASGLEGADTQYF
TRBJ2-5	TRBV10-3	CAISERGSGRYETQYF
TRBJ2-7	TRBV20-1	CSARDGQGLSYEQYF
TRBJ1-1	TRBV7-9	CASSGGPTAATEAFF
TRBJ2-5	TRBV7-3	CASSLWATSTKGTQYF
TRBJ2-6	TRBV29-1	CSVEDLEPGQGASGANVLTF
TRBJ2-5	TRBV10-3	CAISESTLETQYF
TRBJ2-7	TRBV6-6	CASSYSTSAHYEQYF
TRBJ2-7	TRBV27	CASSLSGWKGSEQYF
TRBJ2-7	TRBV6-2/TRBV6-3	CASSYLESYEQYF
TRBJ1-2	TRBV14	CASSQDPIMSYGYTF
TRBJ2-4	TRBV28	CASRPVQLAKNIQYF
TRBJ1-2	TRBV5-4	CASSLPRGQVLAFDGYTF
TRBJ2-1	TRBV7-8	CASSLVSGYSYNEQFF
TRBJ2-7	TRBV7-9	CASSTLEQSYEQYF
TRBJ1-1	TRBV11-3	CASSFPPPPEAFF
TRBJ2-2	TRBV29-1	CSVAPGLNTGELFF
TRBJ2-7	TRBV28	CASSYPRQGRNEQYF